This is a list of T cell receptor beta chains from one sample in a study of vaccination and CD4 T cells after COVID-19. For these receptors, no antigen is known. MiXCR was run by TCRdb on the PCR reads, yielding one entry per CDR3 protein. The data show some 16,000 distinct CDR3 sequences, 52% seen once. The specimen was CD4+ T cells from blood, cultured in vitro. Source of these receptors: a human donor who had recovered from COVID-19. The CDR3 runs from the conserved cysteine through the conserved F or W. The D gene is left open where the match is weak. Some rows have no size entry. The others give once, few or many, or a class for an expanded clone.

>TRBV6-2/TRBV6-3|-|TRBD1|TRBJ1-5
CASSYRGRGQPQHF
TGTGCCAGCAGTTACAGGGGGCGCGGTCAGCCCCAGCATTTT
>TRBV7-9|few|-|TRBJ1-2
CASSLDGPLGYTF
TGTGCCAGCAGCTTAGATGGACCGCTTGGCTACACCTTC
>TRBV19|-|TRBD1|TRBJ2-2
CASSNGQGVAGELFF
TGTGCCAGTAGTAATGGACAGGGAGTCGCCGGGGAGCTGTTTTTT
>TRBV20-1|-|-|TRBJ2-5
CSVTGLSEQTQYF
TGCAGTGTTACGGGACTTTCTGAGCAGACCCAGTACTTC
>TRBV7-9|-|-|TRBJ1-1
CASSLDGILNTEAFF
TGTGCCAGCAGCTTAGACGGTATTTTAAACACTGAAGCTTTCTTT
>TRBV7-2|few|TRBD1|TRBJ1-2
CASSPNTGVYYGYTF
TGTGCCAGCAGCCCCAATACAGGGGTCTACTATGGCTACACCTTC
>TRBV20-1|-|-|TRBJ2-5
CSARVLVLETQYF
TGCAGTGCTAGAGTTTTAGTCTTAGAGACCCAGTACTTC
>TRBV19|-|-|TRBJ1-1
CATRELGGTPEAFF
TGTGCCACTCGAGAATTAGGGGGGACCCCTGAAGCTTTCTTT
>TRBV7-3|once|TRBD2|TRBJ2-3
CASSSVGLAGTDTQYF
TGTGCCAGCAGCTCCGTTGGACTAGCGGGTACAGATACGCAGTATTTT
>TRBV11-1|-|-|TRBJ2-2
CASSLKKGINTGELFF
TGTGCCAGCAGCTTAAAAAAGGGAATTAACACCGGGGAGCTGTTTTTT
>TRBV12-3/TRBV12-4|-|TRBD1|TRBJ2-1
CASTADRAGYNEQFF
TGTGCCAGCACCGCGGACAGGGCTGGCTACAATGAGCAGTTCTTC
>TRBV20-1|few|TRBD1|TRBJ1-2
CSAIDRVYGYTF
TGCAGTGCAATAGACAGGGTCTATGGCTACACCTTC
>TRBV20-1|-|TRBD1|TRBJ2-3
CSARAGGTDTQYF
TGCAGTGCTAGGGCAGGGGGTACAGATACGCAGTATTTT
>TRBV7-8|-|TRBD1|TRBJ1-5
CASSEDRDQPQHF
TGTGCCAGCAGCGAGGACAGGGATCAGCCCCAGCATTTT
>TRBV7-6|-|-|TRBJ2-1
CASSLRSLLPSEQFF
TGTGCCAGCAGCTTACGGTCTCTTTTACCTAGTGAGCAGTTCTTC
>TRBV27|-|-|TRBJ1-1
CASSPRWHVITEAFF
TGTGCCAGCAGTCCCAGGTGGCATGTTATCACTGAAGCTTTCTTT
>TRBV19|once|-|TRBJ1-4
CASSEPGHGEKLFF
TGTGCCAGTAGTGAGCCGGGACATGGGGAAAAACTGTTTTTT
>TRBV18|-|TRBD2|TRBJ2-3
CASSPIGLAGGPTDTQYF
TGTGCCAGCTCACCAATCGGACTAGCGGGGGGGCCCACAGATACGCAGTATTTT
>TRBV5-5|-|-|TRBJ1-5
CASSLVARGGNQPQHF
TGTGCCAGCAGCTTGGTCGCCAGGGGAGGCAATCAGCCCCAGCATTTT
>TRBV28|-|-|TRBJ1-1
CASSGVNEAFF
TGTGCCAGCAGTGGGGTGAATGAAGCTTTCTTT
>TRBV21-1|-|-|TRBJ1-5
CASSKVTTADSNQPQHF
TGTGCCAGCAGCAAAGTCACGACAGCGGATAGCAATCAGCCCCAGCATTTT
>TRBV20-1|-|TRBD1|TRBJ2-3
CSAAGGASTDTQYF
TGCAGTGCAGCAGGGGGCGCAAGCACAGATACGCAGTATTTT
>TRBV15|-|TRBD2|TRBJ2-4
CATSRASGGNIQYF
TGTGCCACCAGCAGAGCTAGCGGGGGGAACATTCAGTACTTC
>TRBV5-8|-|-|TRBJ1-1
CASSFGLANTEAFF
TGTGCCAGCAGCTTTGGTTTAGCAAACACTGAAGCTTTCTTT
>TRBV27|few|TRBD2|TRBJ2-2
CASSLWRGATGELFF
TGTGCCAGCAGTTTATGGCGGGGGGCCACCGGGGAGCTGTTTTTT
>TRBV12-3/TRBV12-4|few|-|TRBJ1-5
CASQKNSNQPQHF
TGTGCCAGCCAGAAAAATAGCAATCAGCCCCAGCATTTT
>TRBV6-2/TRBV6-3|few|-|TRBJ1-2
CASSAYYGYTF
TGTGCCAGCAGTGCCTACTATGGCTACACCTTC
>TRBV15|-|TRBD2|TRBJ2-2
CATSPSEGGRNTGELFF
TGTGCCACCAGCCCCTCCGAGGGCGGGAGGAACACCGGGGAGCTGTTTTTT
>TRBV27|-|-|TRBJ1-3
CASSSLGSSGNTIYF
TGTGCCAGCAGCTCATTGGGGAGCTCTGGAAACACCATATATTTT
>TRBV7-2|-|-|TRBJ2-6
CASSPNRAGANVLTF
TGTGCCAGCAGCCCCAACAGGGCTGGGGCCAACGTCCTGACTTTC
>TRBV2|-|TRBD2|TRBJ2-7
CASSAGFPTSGNTYEQYF
TGTGCCAGCAGTGCTGGGTTCCCTACTAGCGGAAATACCTACGAGCAGTACTTC
>TRBV11-2|-|-|TRBJ1-1
CASSLDWGNRNTEAFF
TGTGCCAGCAGCTTAGATTGGGGGAACAGGAACACTGAAGCTTTCTTT
>TRBV5-4|-|-|TRBJ1-2
CASSPRRGFDGYTF
TGTGCCAGCAGCCCACGCCGGGGGTTCGATGGCTACACCTTC
>TRBV6-2/TRBV6-3|few|-|TRBJ2-5
CASSYRTGAQYF
TGTGCCAGCAGTTACAGGACGGGAGCCCAGTACTTC
>TRBV12-3/TRBV12-4|-|-|TRBJ2-6
CASSFGGLSGANVLTF
TGTGCCAGCAGTTTTGGGGGCCTCTCTGGGGCCAACGTCCTGACTTTC
>TRBV11-2|-|-|TRBJ1-2
CASSPLKGDGYTF
TGTGCCAGCAGCCCCTTGAAAGGGGATGGCTACACCTTC
>TRBV6-1|-|-|TRBJ1-2
CASSTRVDYDGYTF
TGTGCCAGCAGTACCCGGGTAGACTATGACGGCTACACCTTC
>TRBV21-1|-|-|TRBJ1-4
CASSKGDVNEKLFF
TGTGCCAGCAGCAAAGGGGATGTGAATGAAAAACTGTTTTTT
>TRBV7-8|-|-|TRBJ1-1
CASSILSGTEAFF
TGTGCCAGCAGCATCCTCAGTGGCACTGAAGCTTTCTTT
>TRBV23-1|-|-|TRBJ1-2
CASRSGNNYGYTF
TGCGCCAGCCGAAGCGGGAATAACTATGGCTACACCTTC
>TRBV4-3|-|TRBD2|TRBJ2-5
CASSLTSGSETQYF
TGCGCCAGCAGCCTGACTAGCGGGAGTGAGACCCAGTACTTC
>TRBV7-2|few|-|TRBJ1-1
CASSLDRREAFF
TGTGCCAGCAGCTTAGACAGAAGGGAAGCTTTCTTT
>TRBV20-1|-|-|TRBJ1-2
CSTDKTLYGYTF
TGCAGTACAGACAAGACCCTGTATGGCTACACCTTC
>TRBV7-6|-|-|TRBJ2-7
CASSRGVGQGANYEQYF
TGTGCCAGCAGCCGGGGGGTTGGGCAGGGGGCCAACTACGAGCAGTACTTC
>TRBV7-2|-|-|TRBJ1-1
CASSAGNTEAFF
TGTGCCAGCAGCGCAGGGAACACTGAAGCTTTCTTT
>TRBV25-1|-|-|TRBJ1-4
CASNRGASEKLFF
TGTGCCAGCAATAGGGGAGCTTCGGAAAAACTGTTTTTT
>TRBV7-9|-|TRBD1|TRBJ1-5
CASSGTGGAGNQPQHF
TGTGCCAGCAGCGGGACAGGGGGCGCTGGCAATCAGCCCCAGCATTTT
>TRBV15|-|-|TRBJ1-2
CATSGTAANYGYTF
TGTGCCACCAGCGGAACAGCCGCTAACTATGGCTACACCTTC
>TRBV24-1|-|-|TRBJ2-1
CATSALRGPNEQFF
TGTGCCACCAGCGCCCTTCGTGGCCCCAATGAGCAGTTCTTC
>TRBV2|few|-|TRBJ1-1
CASSGRENTEAFF
TGTGCCAGCAGTGGACGGGAGAACACTGAAGCTTTCTTT
>TRBV7-2|few|-|TRBJ2-3
CASSHRTDTQYF
TGTGCCAGCAGCCACCGCACAGATACGCAGTATTTT
>TRBV6-2/TRBV6-3|few|-|TRBJ1-1
CASSYPDTEAFF
TGTGCCAGCAGTTACCCTGATACGGAAGCTTTCTTT
>TRBV6-1|-|-|TRBJ1-3
CASSEARHSGNTIYF
TGTGCCAGCAGTGAAGCCCGGCATTCTGGAAACACCATATATTTT
>TRBV12-5|-|-|TRBJ1-5
CASGFATSGSTSHQPQHF
TGTGCTAGTGGTTTCGCCACTTCCGGGAGCACCTCCCATCAGCCCCAGCATTTT
>TRBV18|-|-|TRBJ1-1
CASSPPSMVGNTEAFF
TGTGCCAGCTCACCACCTAGTATGGTTGGGAACACTGAAGCTTTCTTT